This T cell receptor (beta chain) appears in the sequencing data of a study of blood T cell repertoires in COVID-19. Trimming removed 5 bases from V and 7 bases from J; junction bases left unmatched: 7. This CDR3 comprises 15 residues. In germline, CDR1 is SGHNT, CDR2 YENEEA. Using immunoSEQ multiplex PCR, the repertoire was profiled, and TCRdb retains in-frame clones only, with some absent. The table includes a few hundred thousand clones, over 75% detected once. The genes are TRBV11-3 and TRBJ2-2, with 10 bases matching TRBD1. Sequencing was performed on PBMCs or T cells enriched from blood (not recorded which). This TCR was sampled from a man aged 25-45 years who had recovered from COVID-19. The CDR3 DNA follows: TGTGCCAGCAGCCCCGGGACAGGGGTTGTCGGGGAGCTGTTTTTT. Protein sequence: CASSPGTGVVGELFF.